One and the same sample provided the 26 T cell receptor beta chains below, sequenced in a study of blood T cells in healthy people across ages. Sample-barcoded 5' priming and a J-beta primer mix drove a second PCR of roughly 6 to 12 cycles. One entry per CDR3 protein, called by TCRdb with MiXCR from the 5' RACE reads. This sample has about 720,000 distinct CDR3 sequences; 20% to 30% occur once, and the top ten carry under 4.5%. These same data were also listed under a study on T cells of mothers and their children.

Sequencing was carried out using blood. Every receptor here comes from a boy younger than 18 in good health.

Only a few counts were recorded for this clonotype. The chain uses TRBV9 and TRBJ2-5, with 11 bases fitting TRBD2. Germline V gene data show CDR1 as SGDLS and CDR2 as YYNGEE. The V gene end was trimmed by 1 base and the J gene end by 11 bases; junction bases not matched to a gene: 7. The CDR3 spans 14 residues. The CDR3 spells CASSVTSGSPWQYF. DNA for the CDR3: TGTGCCAGCAGCGTAACTAGCGGGAGCCCTTGGCAGTACTTC.

About this clonotype: A junction boundary mismatches the germline segment, possibly from a read error. The V gene is TRBV3-1, the J gene TRBJ2-2, with a tentative D call TRBD2 (6 bases). The CDR3 consists of 13 residues. Germline-derived CDR1 and CDR2 are LGHDT and YNNKEL (reference sequence). CDR3 in amino acids: CASSQAAAGGLFF. The DNA of the CDR3 is TGTGCCAGCAGCCAAGCTGCGGCCGGGGGGCTGTTTTTT.

This clonotype was found a few times. The CDR3 nucleotides read TGTGCCAGCAGCCAAAGTCGTTGGCAGGGGCGCTTGTACGAGCAGTACTTC. Residues: CASSQSRWQGRLYEQYF. The chain is built from TRBV14 and TRBJ2-5, with a tentative D call TRBD1 (6 bases). The J call may be incorrect, as the DNA end agrees better with TRBJ2-7. CDR3 length: 17 residues. From germline, CDR1 is SGHDN and CDR2 FVKESK.

Only a few counts were recorded for this clonotype. The gene calls are TRBV6-5 and TRBJ1-1; TRBD1 agrees at 8 bases. Germline trimming cut 6 bases from V and 0 bases from J; bases unmatched to any gene: 3. This CDR3 comprises 14 residues. The germline CDR1 and CDR2 sequences are MNHEY and SVGAGI. This CDR3 is CASRKGQVNTEAFF. The CDR3 DNA reads TGTGCCAGCAGAAAGGGACAGGTGAACACTGAAGCTTTCTTT.

The chain employs TRBV19 and TRBJ2-6, with 7 bases lining up with TRBD1. The CDR3 has 16 amino acids. CDR1 and CDR2 (germline): LNHDA, SQIVND (reference sequence). The V and J ends lost 6 bases and 0 bases, in that order; junction bases with no gene match: 5. The CDR3 nucleotides are TGTGCCAGTAGGACTGACAGGGCCTCTGGGGCCAACGTCCTGACTTTC. Its protein is CASRTDRASGANVLTF.

V and J are TRBV20-1 and TRBJ1-4, with D possibly TRBD1 on 6 matching bases. V lost 5 bases, J lost 3 bases, and 25 bases lay in between. The CDR3 length is 18 residues. Per the germline V gene, CDR1 is DFQATT and CDR2 is SNEGSKA (reference sequence). CDR3 amino acids: CSAWGAAGISSANEKLFF. The CDR3 region has the DNA TGCAGTGCTTGGGGGGCGGCAGGGATAAGTTCAGCTAATGAAAAACTGTTTTTT.

The gene calls are TRBV7-2 and TRBJ2-7, with TRBD1 identical over 8 bases. This CDR3 has 16 amino acids. With 1 base clipped from V and 4 bases from J, the junction kept 9 bases outside the gene matches. Germline values: CDR1 SGHTA, CDR2 FQGNSA. CDR3 coding DNA: TGTGCCAGCAGCTTAGATGGTGGGACAGGAACTTACGAGCAGTACTTC. Its protein product is CASSLDGGTGTYEQYF.

The chain employs TRBV6-6 and TRBJ2-1; 9 nucleotides agree with TRBD2. This CDR3 spans 13 amino acids. Germline lookup yields CDR1 MNHNY and CDR2 SVGAGI (reference sequence). The V and J ends lost 9 bases and 4 bases, in that order; junction bases with no gene match: 4. This CDR3 is CASHTSGYNEQFF. DNA for the CDR3: TGTGCCAGTCACACTAGCGGGTACAATGAGCAGTTCTTC.

The CDR3 is CATSRGPWGTETSGNTIYF. CDR3 in DNA: TGTGCCACCAGCAGAGGCCCGTGGGGGACGGAAACCTCTGGAAACACCATATATTTT. The chain recombines TRBV15 with TRBJ1-3; D might be TRBD1 (5 bases). Trimming cost V 1 base and J 0 bases, with 19 bases left between them. CDR1 and CDR2 from the germline V gene are LNHNV and YYDKDF (reference sequence). The CDR3 extends over 19 amino acids.

V usage is TRBV5-1 and J usage is TRBJ1-4; unclear D gene. V was pared by 3 bases and J by 13 bases, with 13 bases between. The CDR3 totals 12 residues. Germline CDR1 and CDR2: SGHRS and YFSETQ. The CDR3 sequence: CASSWVGLGLFF. Here the CDR3 DNA reads TGCGCCAGCAGCTGGGTCGGACTTGGACTGTTTTTT. Looking up the rest from reference TRBV5-1 and TRBJ1-4 gives the full variable domain: KAGVTQTPRYLIKTRGQQVTLSCSPISGHRSVSWYQQTPGQGLQFLFEYFSETQRNKGNFPGRFSGRQFSNSRSEMNVSTLELGDSALYLCASSWVGLGLFFGSGTQLSVL.

The table lists this clonotype with a few counts. The gene calls are TRBV5-1 and TRBJ1-1; D may be TRBD1 (6 bases). The CDR3 runs to 16 residues. Looked up from germline, CDR1 is SGHRS and CDR2 is YFSETQ. V lost 3 bases and J lost 1, with 16 bases in between. CDR3 residues: CASSWNSGHSNTEAFF. As DNA, the CDR3 is TGCGCCAGCAGCTGGAACTCGGGACATTCGAACACTGAAGCTTTCTTT.

The chain links TRBV4-3 to TRBJ1-1; D not resolved. CDR1 and CDR2 from the germline V gene are LGHNA and YSLEER. CDR3 length: 13 amino acids. V lost 1 base, J lost 1 base, and 4 bases lay in between. CDR3 nucleotides: TGCGCCAGCAGCCAAGTTACGAACACTGAAGCTTTCTTT. It codes for CASSQVTNTEAFF.

The rearrangement uses TRBV7-2 and TRBJ1-4; D unresolved. The ends were cut back, 6 bases at V and 8 bases at J, with 13 bases in the middle. The germline CDR1 and CDR2 sequences are SGHTA and FQGNSA. The CDR3 runs to 13 residues. The CDR3 is CASRRVGSEKLFF. CDR3 DNA: TGTGCCAGCAGGAGGGTGGGTAGCGAAAAACTGTTTTTT.

This clonotype occurred a few times. The V and J genes are TRBV28 and TRBJ2-7, with TRBD1 as a possible D gene (5 bases). V was shortened by 7 bases and J by 3 bases, with 13 bases between the two germline ends. Germline CDR1 and CDR2: MDHEN and SYDVKM. The CDR3 loop spans 13 amino acids. Here the CDR3 DNA reads TGTGCCAGCACCGGCCCAGGGAACTACGAGCAGTACTTC. Translated: CASTGPGNYEQYF.

The chain has TRBV29-1 and TRBJ1-2, with 7 positions matching TRBD1. This CDR3 contains 12 residues. With V trimmed by 7 bases and J by 6 bases, 8 bases remained unmatched. Germline CDR1 SQVTM, CDR2 ANQGSEA. The CDR3: CSGGDRTNGYTF. The CDR3 DNA reads TGCAGCGGTGGGGACAGAACTAATGGCTACACCTTC. Full variable domain (outside the CDR3, taken from reference TRBV29-1 and TRBJ1-2): SAVISQKPSRDICQRGTSLTIQCQVDSQVTMMFWYRQQPGQSLTLIATANQGSEATYESGFVIDKFPISRPNLTFSTLTVSNMSPEDSSIYLCSGGDRTNGYTFGSGTRLTVV.

This chain uses TRBV6-6 with TRBJ2-1; no clear D. Germline V lookup: CDR1 MNHNY, CDR2 SVGAGI (reference sequence). The CDR3 has 13 amino acids. Between the trimmed V and J ends, which lost 6 bases and 6 bases, there was a span of 12 bases. CDR3 sequence (DNA): TGTGCCAGCAGCTACCGGTTCGGCAATGAGCAGTTCTTC. Protein: CASSYRFGNEQFF.

The table lists this clonotype with a count of one. The chain links TRBV7-3 to TRBJ2-6; 12 positions match TRBD2. The germline CDR1 and CDR2 sequences are SGHTA and FQGTGA. The CDR3 sequence is 17 residues long. Trimming removed 5 bases from V and 3 bases from J; junction bases left unmatched: 5. CDR3 nucleotide sequence: TGTGCCAGCAGCCTTGGACTAGCGGGAAGTGGGGCCAACGTCCTGACTTTC. Translating gives CASSLGLAGSGANVLTF.

The gene calls are TRBV7-8 and TRBJ2-1; D not certain. The J call may not be correct, given that the DNA end is closer to TRBJ2-7. The CDR3 loop spans 16 amino acids. Looked up from germline, CDR1 is SGHVS and CDR2 is FQNEAQ. In DNA, the CDR3 is TGTGCCAGCAGCCTGACCCCAAGGCGGCAGACCTACGAGCAGTACTTC. Its protein product is CASSLTPRRQTYEQYF.

V is TRBV7-9 and J is TRBJ1-4; 9 bases are shared with TRBD1. This CDR3 is built from 16 residues. CDR1 and CDR2 (germline): SEHNR, FQNEAQ (reference sequence). V trimming: 4 bases; J trimming: 6 bases; junction bases outside the gene matches: 9. DNA of the CDR3: TGTGCCAGCAGCTACCCTCCGGGACAGGGTGATGAAAAACTGTTTTTT. Translation gives CASSYPPGQGDEKLFF.

This chain links TRBV20-1 with TRBJ2-7; tentatively, D is TRBD1 (6 bases). Judging by the DNA end, TRBJ2-5 fits better; the J call may be wrong. CDR3 length equals 11 residues. Per the germline V gene, CDR1 is DFQATT and CDR2 is SNEGSKA (reference sequence). The CDR3 DNA follows: TGCAGCCCGACAGGCCAAGAGACCCAGTACTTC. As protein: CSPTGQETQYF.

The sample holds a few counts of this clonotype. The V call is TRBV29-1, the J call TRBJ2-1; weak D call: TRBD1 (5 bases). Deletions cut 4 bases from V and 3 bases from J, with 16 bases between. The CDR3 extends over 15 amino acids. Germline CDR1 is SQVTM and CDR2 is ANQGSEA. The CDR3: CSVGVSGWVYNEQFF. CDR3 DNA: TGCAGCGTTGGGGTCTCAGGGTGGGTCTACAATGAGCAGTTCTTC.

This clonotype showed up just a few times. The gene calls are TRBV28 and TRBJ2-1; a weak D match, TRBD1 (6 bases). With 5 bases removed from V and 5 bases from J, the gap between germline ends came to 13 bases. The CDR3 has 14 residues. Germline V lookup: CDR1 MDHEN, CDR2 SYDVKM. CDR3 bases: TGTGCCAGCAGTGGGGCTGGGGGCCACAATGAGCAGTTCTTC. Amino acids: CASSGAGGHNEQFF.

The chain carries TRBV29-1 and TRBJ2-2; no reliable D call. Per germline, CDR1 SQVTM and CDR2 ANQGSEA. The CDR3 covers 13 residues. The V end was cut by 0 bases, the J end by 5 bases, with 7 bases between. The CDR3 nucleotides are TGCAGCGTTGAAGAAGAGGTGACCGGGGAGCTGTTTTTT. Translated, it gives CSVEEEVTGELFF.

The chain employs TRBV11-1 and TRBJ1-5; D unclear. The CDR3 length is 13 residues. With 8 bases removed from V and 5 bases from J, the gap between germline ends came to 13 bases. CDR1 SGHAT and CDR2 FQDESV come from the germline V gene (reference sequence). The CDR3 sequence is CASSEQLDQPQHF. The CDR3 DNA reads as TGTGCCAGCTCGGAACAGCTGGATCAGCCCCAGCATTTT.

The chain uses TRBV5-1 and TRBJ1-1, with D possibly matching TRBD1 (6 bases). Germline V gene sequence: CDR1 SGHRS, CDR2 YFSETQ. The CDR3 extends over 14 amino acids. Trimming removed 0 bases from V and 5 bases from J, with 11 bases in between. The CDR3 region is CASSLAIRGTEAFF. The DNA for the CDR3 is TGCGCCAGCAGCTTGGCCATCAGGGGAACTGAAGCTTTCTTT.

The rearrangement joins TRBV5-6 to TRBJ2-3; no firm D call. CDR3 size: 13 residues. Trimming removed 1 base at V and 4 bases at J, with 7 bases between. Per the germline V gene, CDR1 is SGHDT and CDR2 is YYEEEE. Here the CDR3 DNA reads TGTGCCAGCAGCTTGATGCAGGCAGATACGCAGTATTTT. It is translated as CASSLMQADTQYF.